The TCR beta chain described here comes from a study of T cells in Graves' hyperthyroidism and ophthalmopathy. Amplification of TCR beta CDR3 regions was performed using RNA transcripts as template. A set of HTBI primers served as the primers for a first-round RT-PCR of the TCR CDR3. One entry per CDR3 protein results from TCRdb running MiXCR on the multiplex PCR reads. The sample shows roughly 800,000 distinct CDR3 sequences, more than 30% of them seen only once. The CDR3 length is 13 residues. Germline V gene data show CDR1 as DFQATT and CDR2 as SNEGSKA (reference sequence). Trimming pared 3 bases from V and 1 base from J, leaving 10 bases between.

The sample comprised blood. The chain combines TRBV20-1 with TRBJ2-7, with D hard to call. This TCR was sampled from a man aged 18 to 29 with Graves' hyperthyroidism. The CDR3 region has the DNA TGCAGTGCTAGGGTCCCACAATCCTACGAGCAGTACTTC. Translating gives CSARVPQSYEQYF.